This TCR beta chain is from a study of cytomegalovirus exposure and HLA in healthy donors. V trimming: 5 bases; J trimming: 4 bases; junction bases outside the gene matches: 6. Germline CDR1 is MNHEY and CDR2 is SVGAGI. CDR3 length: 15 amino acids. This clone has a handful of counts. Its cognate antigen is unknown. Points from the study as a whole: As was reported, the HLA-A and HLA-B alleles of most subjects were accurately predicted from TCR beta sequences. Certain sequence variants were highly shared and formed a cluster, and this cluster was likely a sequencing artifact.

The donors comprised healthy bone marrow donors. Both 60 Vbeta primers and 13 Jbeta primers went into the PCR. TCRdb's table, derived via immunoSEQ multiplex PCR, lists solely in-frame clones and lacks some. The table lists about 140,000 clones, approximately 80% of them singletons, with around 3.7% in the top ten. The sequence was collected from a man aged 18 to 35 in good health and CMV-seronegative. The chain uses TRBV6-5 and TRBJ2-3; 10 bases map to TRBD1. Material for sequencing was PBMCs. The CDR3 sequence: CASSPDRGWADTQYF. The CDR3 DNA is TGTGCCAGCAGTCCGGACAGGGGGTGGGCAGATACGCAGTATTTT.